This TCR beta chain was obtained from a study of CD8 T cells in Susac syndrome. The authors sequenced TCR beta from blood CD8+ and CD4+ T cells. Between the trimmed V and J ends, which lost 5 bases and 3 bases, there was a span of 4 bases. CDR1 is SGHAT, CDR2 FQDESV, per germline (reference sequence). This CDR3 contains 11 residues. With random hexamers, roughly 0.45 to 1 ug RNA was reverse transcribed. It was immunoSEQ multiplex PCR that amplified TCR beta CDR3 across 54 Vbeta and 13 Jbeta. MiXCR, run by TCRdb on the immunoSEQ multiplex PCR reads, gives a single entry per CDR3 protein. The data hold about 400,000 distinct CDR3 sequences, with 85% observed a single time.

The TCR was taken from a human donor with multiple sclerosis. The V gene is TRBV11-1, the J gene TRBJ2-5; D is unclear. The sequenced sample was CD8+ T cells from PBMCs. The CDR3 reads CASSEKETQYF. DNA for the CDR3: TGTGCCAGCAGCGAAAAAGAGACCCAGTACTTC.